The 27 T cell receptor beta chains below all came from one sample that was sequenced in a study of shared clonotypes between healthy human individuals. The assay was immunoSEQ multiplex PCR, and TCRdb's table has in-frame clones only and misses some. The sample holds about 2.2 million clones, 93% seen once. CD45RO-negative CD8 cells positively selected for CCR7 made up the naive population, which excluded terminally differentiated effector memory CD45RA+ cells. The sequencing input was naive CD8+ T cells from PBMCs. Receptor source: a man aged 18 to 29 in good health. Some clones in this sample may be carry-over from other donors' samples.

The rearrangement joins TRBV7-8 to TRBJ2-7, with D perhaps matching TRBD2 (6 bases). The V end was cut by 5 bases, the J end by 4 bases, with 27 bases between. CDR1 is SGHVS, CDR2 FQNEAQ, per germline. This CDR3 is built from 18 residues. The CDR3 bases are TGTGCCAGCAGCCTATGGGAGGCGTCCGCGGGTGGGGGATACGAGCAGTACTTC. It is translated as CASSLWEASAGGGYEQYF.

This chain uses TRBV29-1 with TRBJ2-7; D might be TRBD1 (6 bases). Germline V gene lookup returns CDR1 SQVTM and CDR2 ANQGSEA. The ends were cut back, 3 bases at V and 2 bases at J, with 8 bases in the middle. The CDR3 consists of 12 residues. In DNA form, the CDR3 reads TGCAGCGTTGATGCAGGGGCCTACGAGCAGTACTTC. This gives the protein CSVDAGAYEQYF.

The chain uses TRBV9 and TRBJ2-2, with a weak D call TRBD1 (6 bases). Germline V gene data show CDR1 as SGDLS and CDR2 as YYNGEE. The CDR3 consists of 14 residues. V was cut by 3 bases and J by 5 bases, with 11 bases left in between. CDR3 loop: CASSDRTGTGELFF. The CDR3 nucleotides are TGTGCCAGCAGCGACCGAACAGGGACCGGGGAGCTGTTTTTT. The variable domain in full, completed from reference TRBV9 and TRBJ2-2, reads DSGVTQTPKHLITATGQRVTLRCSPRSGDLSVYWYQQSLDQGLQFLIQYYNGEERAKGNILERFSAQQFPDLHSELNLSSLELGDSALYFCASSDRTGTGELFFGEGSRLTVL.

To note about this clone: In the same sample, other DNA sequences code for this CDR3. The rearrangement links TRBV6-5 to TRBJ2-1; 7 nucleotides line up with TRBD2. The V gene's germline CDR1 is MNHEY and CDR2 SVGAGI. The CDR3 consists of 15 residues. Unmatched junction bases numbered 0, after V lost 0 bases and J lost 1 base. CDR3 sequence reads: CASSYSGGSYNEQFF. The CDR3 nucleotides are TGTGCCAGCAGTTACTCGGGGGGGTCCTACAATGAGCAGTTCTTC.

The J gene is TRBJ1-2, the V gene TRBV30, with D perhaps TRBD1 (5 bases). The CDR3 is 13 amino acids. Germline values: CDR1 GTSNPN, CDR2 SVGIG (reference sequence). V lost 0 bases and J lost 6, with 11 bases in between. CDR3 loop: CAWSVEGSDGYTF. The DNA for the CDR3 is TGTGCCTGGAGTGTAGAGGGGTCTGATGGCTACACCTTC.

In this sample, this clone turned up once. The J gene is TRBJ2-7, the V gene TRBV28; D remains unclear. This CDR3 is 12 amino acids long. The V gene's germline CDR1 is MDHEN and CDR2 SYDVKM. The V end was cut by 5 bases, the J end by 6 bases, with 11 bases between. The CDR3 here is CASSPTDREQYF. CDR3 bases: TGTGCCAGCAGTCCGACCGATCGCGAGCAGTACTTC.

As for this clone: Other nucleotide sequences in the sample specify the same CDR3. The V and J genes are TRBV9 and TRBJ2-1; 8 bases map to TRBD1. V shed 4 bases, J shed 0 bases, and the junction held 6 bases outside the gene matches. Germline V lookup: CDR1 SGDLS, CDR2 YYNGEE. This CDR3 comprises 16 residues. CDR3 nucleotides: TGTGCCAGCAGCCCCCCGACAGGGGACTCCTACAATGAGCAGTTCTTC. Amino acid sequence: CASSPPTGDSYNEQFF. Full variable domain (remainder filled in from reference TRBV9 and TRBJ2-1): DSGVTQTPKHLITATGQRVTLRCSPRSGDLSVYWYQQSLDQGLQFLIQYYNGEERAKGNILERFSAQQFPDLHSELNLSSLELGDSALYFCASSPPTGDSYNEQFFGPGTRLTVL.

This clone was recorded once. CDR3: CASSLLQGYGYTF. The DNA of the CDR3 is TGTGCCAGCAGCCTACTCCAGGGTTATGGCTACACCTTC. The chain links TRBV5-6 to TRBJ1-2; D is possibly TRBD1 (5 bases). Germline CDR1 and CDR2: SGHDT and YYEEEE. The CDR3 is made up of 13 amino acids. V was clipped by 4 bases and J by 5 bases, with 12 bases between them.

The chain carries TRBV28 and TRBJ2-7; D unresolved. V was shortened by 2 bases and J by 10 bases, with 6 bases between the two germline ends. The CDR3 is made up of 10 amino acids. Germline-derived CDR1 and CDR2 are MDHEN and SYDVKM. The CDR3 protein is CASSLRPQYF. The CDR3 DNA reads TGTGCCAGCAGTTTAAGGCCACAGTACTTC.

In nucleotides, the CDR3 is TGTGCCAGCGTCCAAGGGGATACGCAGTATTTT. Its protein is CASVQGDTQYF. The rearrangement links TRBV27 to TRBJ2-3; D gene ambiguous. Trimming stripped 8 bases from V and 6 bases from J, with 9 bases between. The CDR3 is 11 amino acids. CDR1 and CDR2 from the germline V gene are MNHEY and SMNVEV (reference sequence).

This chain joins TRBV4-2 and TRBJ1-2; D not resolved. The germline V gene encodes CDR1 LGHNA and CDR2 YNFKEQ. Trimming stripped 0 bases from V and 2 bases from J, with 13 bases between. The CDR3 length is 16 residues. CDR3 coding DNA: TGTGCCAGCAGCCAAGAACCAGGCGACTCCAACTATGGCTACACCTTC. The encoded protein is CASSQEPGDSNYGYTF.

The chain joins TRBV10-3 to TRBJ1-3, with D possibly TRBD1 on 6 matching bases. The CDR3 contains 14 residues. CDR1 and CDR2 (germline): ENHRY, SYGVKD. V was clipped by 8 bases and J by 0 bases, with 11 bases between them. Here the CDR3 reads CAIGGALSGNTIYF. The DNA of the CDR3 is TGTGCCATCGGGGGGGCCCTCTCTGGAAACACCATATATTTT.

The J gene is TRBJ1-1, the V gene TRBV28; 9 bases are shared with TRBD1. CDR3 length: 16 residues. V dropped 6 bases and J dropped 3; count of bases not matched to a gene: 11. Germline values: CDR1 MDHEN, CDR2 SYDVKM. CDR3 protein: CASSNRQGGWHTEAFF. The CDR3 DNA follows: TGTGCCAGCAGCAATCGACAGGGGGGATGGCACACTGAAGCTTTCTTT.

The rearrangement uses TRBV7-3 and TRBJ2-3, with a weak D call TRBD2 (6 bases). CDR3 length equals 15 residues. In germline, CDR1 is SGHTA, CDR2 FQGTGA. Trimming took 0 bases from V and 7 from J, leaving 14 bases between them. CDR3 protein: CASSLTTGDSYTQYF. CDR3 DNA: TGTGCCAGCAGCTTAACAACGGGAGATAGTTATACGCAGTATTTT. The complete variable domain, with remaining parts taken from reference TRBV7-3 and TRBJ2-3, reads GAGVSQTPSNKVTEKGKYVELRCDPISGHTALYWYRQSLGQGPEFLIYFQGTGAADDSGLPNDRFFAVRPEGSVSTLKIQRTERGDSAVYLCASSLTTGDSYTQYFGPGTRLTVL.

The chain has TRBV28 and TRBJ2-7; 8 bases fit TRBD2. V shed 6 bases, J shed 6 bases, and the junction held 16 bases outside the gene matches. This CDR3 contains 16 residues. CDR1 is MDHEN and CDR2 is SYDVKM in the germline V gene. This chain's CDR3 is CASSPPAPSGSAEQYF. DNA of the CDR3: TGTGCCAGCAGCCCTCCCGCCCCCAGCGGGAGTGCCGAGCAGTACTTC.

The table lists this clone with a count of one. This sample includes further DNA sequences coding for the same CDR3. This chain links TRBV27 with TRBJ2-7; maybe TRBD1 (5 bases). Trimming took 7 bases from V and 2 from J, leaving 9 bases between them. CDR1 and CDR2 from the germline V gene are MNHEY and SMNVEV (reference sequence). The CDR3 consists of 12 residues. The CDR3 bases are TGTGCCAGCAAGGGGTCCCCCTACGAGCAGTACTTC. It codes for CASKGSPYEQYF.

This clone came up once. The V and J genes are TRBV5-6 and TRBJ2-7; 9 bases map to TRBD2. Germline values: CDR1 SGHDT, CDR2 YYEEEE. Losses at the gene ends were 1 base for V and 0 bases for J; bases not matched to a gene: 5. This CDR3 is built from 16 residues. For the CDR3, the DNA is TGTGCCAGCAGCTTGTGGGGTAGCGGGAGCTCCTACGAGCAGTACTTC. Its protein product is CASSLWGSGSSYEQYF.

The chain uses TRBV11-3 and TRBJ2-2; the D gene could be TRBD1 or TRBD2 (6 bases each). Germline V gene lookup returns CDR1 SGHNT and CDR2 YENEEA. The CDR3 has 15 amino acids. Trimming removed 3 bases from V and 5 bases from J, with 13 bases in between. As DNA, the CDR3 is TGTGCCAGCAGCTTTTTCGGAGGGGGGACCGGGGAGCTGTTTTTT. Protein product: CASSFFGGGTGELFF. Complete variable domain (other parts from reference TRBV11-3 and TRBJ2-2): EAGVVQSPRYKIIEKKQPVAFWCNPISGHNTLYWYLQNLGQGPELLIRYENEEAVDDSQLPKDRFSAERLKGVDSTLKIQPAELGDSAVYLCASSFFGGGTGELFFGEGSRLTVL.

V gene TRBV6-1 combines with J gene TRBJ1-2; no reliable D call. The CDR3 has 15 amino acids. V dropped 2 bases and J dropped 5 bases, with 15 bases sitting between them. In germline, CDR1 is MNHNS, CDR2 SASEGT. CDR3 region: CASSELQVRGYGYTF. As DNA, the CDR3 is TGTGCCAGCAGTGAACTCCAGGTTAGAGGGTATGGCTACACCTTC.

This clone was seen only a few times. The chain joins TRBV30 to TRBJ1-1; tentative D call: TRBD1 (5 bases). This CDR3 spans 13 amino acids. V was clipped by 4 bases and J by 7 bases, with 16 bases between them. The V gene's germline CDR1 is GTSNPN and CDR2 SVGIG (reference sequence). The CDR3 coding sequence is TGTGCCTGGAACGCCCGGGGGATTGGTGAAGCTTTCTTT. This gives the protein CAWNARGIGEAFF.

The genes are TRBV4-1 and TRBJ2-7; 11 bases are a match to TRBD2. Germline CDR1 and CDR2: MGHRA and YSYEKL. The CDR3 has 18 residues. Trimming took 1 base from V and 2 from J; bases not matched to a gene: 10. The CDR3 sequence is CASSQGGRVAGGPYEQYF. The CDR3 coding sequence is TGCGCCAGCAGCCAAGGGGGGAGGGTAGCGGGAGGGCCCTACGAGCAGTACTTC.

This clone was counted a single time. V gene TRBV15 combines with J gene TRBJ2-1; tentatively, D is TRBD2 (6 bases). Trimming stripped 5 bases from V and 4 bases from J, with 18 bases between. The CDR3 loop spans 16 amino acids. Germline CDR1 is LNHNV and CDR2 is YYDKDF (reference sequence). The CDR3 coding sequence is TGTGCCACCAGCGGGGGACTCGCCCTCCTTTACAATGAGCAGTTCTTC. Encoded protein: CATSGGLALLYNEQFF.

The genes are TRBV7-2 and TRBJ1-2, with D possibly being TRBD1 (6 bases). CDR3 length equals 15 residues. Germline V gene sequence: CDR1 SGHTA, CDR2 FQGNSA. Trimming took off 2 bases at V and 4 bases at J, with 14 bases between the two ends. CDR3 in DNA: TGTGCCAGCAGCTTAAAACGGACAGCGTCCTATGGCTACACCTTC. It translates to CASSLKRTASYGYTF. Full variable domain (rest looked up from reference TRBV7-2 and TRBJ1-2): GAGVSQSPSNKVTEKGKDVELRCDPISGHTALYWYRQSLGQGLEFLIYFQGNSAPDKSGLPSDRFSAERTGGSVSTLTIQRTQQEDSAVYLCASSLKRTASYGYTFGSGTRLTVV.

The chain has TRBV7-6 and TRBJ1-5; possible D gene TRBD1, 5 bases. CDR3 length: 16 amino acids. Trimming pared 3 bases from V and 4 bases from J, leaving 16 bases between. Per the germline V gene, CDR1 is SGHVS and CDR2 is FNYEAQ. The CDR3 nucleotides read TGTGCCAGCAGCTTCAACCCGGGGCCGTTAAATCAGCCCCAGCATTTT. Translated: CASSFNPGPLNQPQHF.

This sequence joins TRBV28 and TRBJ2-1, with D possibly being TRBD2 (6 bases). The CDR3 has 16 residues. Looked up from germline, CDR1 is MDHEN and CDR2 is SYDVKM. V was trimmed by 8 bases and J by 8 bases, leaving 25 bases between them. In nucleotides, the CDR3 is TGTGCCAGCCCCCCCACGGGGAGGCCGTTAAGATATGAGCAGTTCTTC. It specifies CASPPTGRPLRYEQFF.

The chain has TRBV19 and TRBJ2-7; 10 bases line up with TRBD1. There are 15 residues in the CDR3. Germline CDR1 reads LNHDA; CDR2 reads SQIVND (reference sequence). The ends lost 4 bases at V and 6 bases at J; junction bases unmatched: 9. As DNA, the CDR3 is TGTGCCAGTAGTACAATAGACAGGGGGCGAGGCGAGCAGTACTTC. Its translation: CASSTIDRGRGEQYF.

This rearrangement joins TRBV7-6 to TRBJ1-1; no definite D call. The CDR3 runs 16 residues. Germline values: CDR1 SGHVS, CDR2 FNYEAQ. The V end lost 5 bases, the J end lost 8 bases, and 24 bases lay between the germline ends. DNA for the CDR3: TGTGCCAGCAGCCCCCCCGCGCCACGGTTTGTCGCAGAAGCTTTCTTT. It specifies CASSPPAPRFVAEAFF. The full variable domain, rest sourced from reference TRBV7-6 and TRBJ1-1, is GAGVSQSPRYKVTKRGQDVALRCDPISGHVSLYWYRQALGQGPEFLTYFNYEAQQDKSGLPNDRFSAERPEGSISTLTIQRTEQRDSAMYRCASSPPAPRFVAEAFFGQGTRLTVV.